This TCR beta chain was sequenced for a study of tumor-infiltrating lymphocytes in oesophageal squamous cell carcinoma (dated by TCRdb to about 2016). The germline V gene (reference sequence) yields SEHNR for CDR1 and FQNEAQ for CDR2. The CDR3 sequence holds 16 residues, the cysteine and phenylalanine included. The CDR3 DNA has 48 bases and is translated from base 1. Libraries were built with PCR. Sequencing was carried out with an Illumina HiSeq 2000. The public sequencing data were trimmed at Q25 with fastp and processed into clonotypes with MiXCR by TCRdb, which kept only in-frame beta chains. Rows are combined by CDR3 protein, so each entry shows the most common genes and DNA. This sample comprises 9,500 to 13,000 distinct CDR3 sequences, 59% of them detected only once. Roughly a third of the sample is taken by the ten largest. As to this clonotype: It lacks a known antigen. No much larger clonotype is one base removed from it; base qualities were not supplied.

The TCR originated in a male donor with esophageal squamous cell carcinoma. Sequenced: esophageal tumor tissue. The receptor chain draws on TRBV7-9 and TRBJ2-5, with 10 bases matching TRBD2. TRBJ2-1 explains the end of the DNA better; the J call may be wrong. The CDR3 loop reads CASSHPGLAVYNEQFF. The DNA sequence follows: TGTGCCAGCAGCCACCCCGGACTAGCGGTCTACAATGAGCAGTTCTTC.